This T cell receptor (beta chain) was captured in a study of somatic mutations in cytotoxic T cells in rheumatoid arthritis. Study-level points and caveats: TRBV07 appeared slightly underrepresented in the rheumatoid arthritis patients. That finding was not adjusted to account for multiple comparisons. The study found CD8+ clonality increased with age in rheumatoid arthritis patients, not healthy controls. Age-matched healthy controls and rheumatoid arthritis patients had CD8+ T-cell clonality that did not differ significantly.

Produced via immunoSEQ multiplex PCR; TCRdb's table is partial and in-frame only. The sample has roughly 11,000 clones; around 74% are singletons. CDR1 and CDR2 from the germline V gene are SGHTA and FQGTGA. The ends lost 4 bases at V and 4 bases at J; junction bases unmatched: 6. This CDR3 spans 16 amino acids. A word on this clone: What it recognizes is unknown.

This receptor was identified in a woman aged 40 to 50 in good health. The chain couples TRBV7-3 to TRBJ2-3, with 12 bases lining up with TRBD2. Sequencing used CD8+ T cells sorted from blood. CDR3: CASSSPGLAGPDTQYF. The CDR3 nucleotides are TGTGCCAGCAGCTCTCCGGGACTAGCGGGCCCAGATACGCAGTATTTT.